This T cell receptor beta chain comes out of a study of breast tumors, draining lymph nodes, adjacent tissues. Whole-study results and caveats: That most tumor T cells come from lymph nodes remained unproven. Tumor and nontumor repertoires were significantly more similar in luminal-like than in basal-like breast cancer. Tumors had less TCR diversity than lymph nodes, more than nontumor tissue.

A single record per CDR3 protein comes from TCRdb applying MiXCR to the multiplex PCR reads. This sample has roughly 70,000 distinct CDR3 sequences, with approximately 47% found just once. This clonotype was counted ten times or more. Antigen specificity is unknown. Germline values: CDR1 SGHNT, CDR2 YYREEE (reference sequence). The CDR3 spans 13 residues. The junction had 10 bases not matched to a gene; V was cut back by 6 bases and J by 7 bases. The sequence was obtained from a female donor with breast cancer. Some clones in this sample may be carry-over from other donors' samples. Source material: breast tumor tissue. This sequence joins TRBV5-4 and TRBJ2-7, with TRBD2 matching over 7 bases. Here the CDR3 DNA reads TGTGCCAGCATGCGAGCGGGGCATGGAGAGCAGTACTTC. This gives the protein CASMRAGHGEQYF.